Listed below are T cell receptor beta chains from one sample, sequenced in a study of regulatory T cells in long-lasting Graves disease. TCRdb fed the multiplex PCR reads into MiXCR, producing one record per CDR3 protein. This table holds roughly 510,000 distinct CDR3 sequences, about 16% found once. This sample also belongs to another study, concerning T cells in Graves' hyperthyroidism and ophthalmopathy.

Sequences were derived from peripheral blood mononuclear cells (PBMCs), sampled at new diagnosis, from a patient treated with antithyroid drugs. The receptor source for this set is a man between 18 and 29 years old with Graves disease. The CDR3 runs from the conserved cysteine through the conserved F or W. The D gene is left open where the match is weak. Clone size, where shown, is once, few, many, or a class for clones that have expanded.

d_call | j_call | clone_size | v_call | cdr3_aa | cdr3_nt
. | TRBJ1-6 | few | TRBV9 | CASSVVGVNSPLHF | TGTGCCAGCAGCGTAGTAGGTGTCAATTCACCCCTCCACTTT
TRBD1 | TRBJ2-3 | . | TRBV5-4 | CASSRLAGGDDTQYF | TGTGCCAGCAGCCGTCTGGCAGGGGGCGACGATACGCAGTATTTT
. | TRBJ1-2 | . | TRBV6-1 | CASSEVGGFYGYTF | TGTGCCAGCAGTGAAGTGGGGGGTTTCTATGGCTACACCTTC
. | TRBJ2-2 | many | TRBV12-3/TRBV12-4 | CASSFGVGGTGELFF | TGTGCCAGCAGTTTTGGGGTAGGCGGCACCGGGGAGCTGTTTTTT
TRBD1 | TRBJ1-5 | many | TRBV27 | CASRRIPGGRDQPQHF | TGTGCCAGCAGAAGAATTCCAGGGGGTAGGGATCAGCCCCAGCATTTT
. | TRBJ2-5 | once | TRBV19 | CASRRGAQETQYF | TGTGCCAGTAGAAGGGGGGCCCAAGAGACCCAGTACTTC
. | TRBJ1-2 | many | TRBV11-2 | CASSLTTDYYGYTF | TGTGCCAGCAGCTTAACGACAGATTACTATGGCTACACCTTC
. | TRBJ1-4 | . | TRBV6-1 | CASSEVARSTEKLFF | TGTGCCAGCAGTGAAGTAGCAAGATCAACGGAAAAACTGTTTTTT
. | TRBJ1-2 | few | TRBV9 | CASSKDPTAPYGYTF | TGTGCCAGCAGCAAGGACCCGACGGCCCCCTATGGCTACACCTTC
TRBD2 | TRBJ2-7 | many | TRBV4-1 | CASRFEREDGEQYF | TGCGCCAGCAGGTTCGAGCGGGAGGACGGTGAGCAGTACTTC
. | TRBJ1-5 | many | TRBV30 | CAWSKTGTSNQPQHF | TGTGCCTGGAGCAAAACGGGGACCAGCAATCAGCCCCAGCATTTT
. | TRBJ1-1 | many | TRBV2 | CASSSGTQAFF | TGTGCCAGCAGTAGCGGGACCCAAGCTTTCTTT
. | TRBJ1-1 | few | TRBV5-1 | CASTTGQPQSEAFF | TGCGCCAGCACAACGGGACAACCACAATCTGAAGCTTTCTTT
. | TRBJ1-1 | many | TRBV12-3/TRBV12-4 | CASSWQGSRAFF | TGTGCCAGCAGTTGGCAGGGGTCCAGAGCTTTCTTT
. | TRBJ2-5 | many | TRBV28 | CASATETQYF | TGTGCCAGCGCGACCGAGACCCAGTACTTC
. | TRBJ2-7 | . | TRBV11-2 | CASSSVGVEQYF | TGTGCCAGCAGCTCGGTAGGGGTCGAGCAGTACTTC
. | TRBJ1-4 | . | TRBV6-5 | CASSYYDRSKLIF | TGTGCCAGCAGCTACTACGACAGGAGCAAGTTGATTTTT
. | TRBJ1-3 | . | TRBV20-1 | CSARVRGHPSGNTIYF | TGCAGTGCTAGAGTTCGCGGCCACCCCTCTGGAAACACCATATATTTT